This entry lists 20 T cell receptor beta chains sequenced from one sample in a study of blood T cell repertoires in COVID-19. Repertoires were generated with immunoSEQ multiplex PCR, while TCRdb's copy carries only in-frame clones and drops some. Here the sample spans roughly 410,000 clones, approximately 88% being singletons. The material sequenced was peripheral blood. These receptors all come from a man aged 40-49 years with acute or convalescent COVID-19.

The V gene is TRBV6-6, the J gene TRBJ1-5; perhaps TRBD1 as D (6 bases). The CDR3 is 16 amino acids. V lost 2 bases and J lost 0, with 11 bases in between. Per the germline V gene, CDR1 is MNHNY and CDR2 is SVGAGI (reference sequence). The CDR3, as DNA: TGTGCCAGCAGTTACCGGACAGCCTATAGCAATCAGCCCCAGCATTTT. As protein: CASSYRTAYSNQPQHF.

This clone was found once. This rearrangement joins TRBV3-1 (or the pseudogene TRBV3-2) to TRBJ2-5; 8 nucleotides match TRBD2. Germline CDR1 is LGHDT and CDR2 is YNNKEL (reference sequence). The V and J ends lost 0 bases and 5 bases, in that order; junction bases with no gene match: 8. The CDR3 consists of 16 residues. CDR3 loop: CASSQEAGGAGETQYF. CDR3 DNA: TGTGCCAGCAGCCAAGAGGCCGGGGGGGCCGGTGAGACCCAGTACTTC.

CDR3 residues: CASSVTRGQGDTQYF. In DNA, the CDR3 is TGTGCCAGCAGTGTAACGCGGGGGCAGGGAGATACGCAGTATTTT. This chain connects TRBV2 to TRBJ2-3; D is possibly TRBD2 (7 bases). Germline CDR1 and CDR2: SNHLY and FYNNEI. The CDR3 extends over 15 amino acids. V was clipped by 4 bases and J by 5 bases, with 16 bases between them.

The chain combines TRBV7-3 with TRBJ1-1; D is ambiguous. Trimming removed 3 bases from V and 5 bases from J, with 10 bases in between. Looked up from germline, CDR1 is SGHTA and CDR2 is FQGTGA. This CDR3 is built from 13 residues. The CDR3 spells CASSLFGRTEAFF. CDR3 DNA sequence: TGTGCCAGCAGCTTGTTCGGGAGGACTGAAGCTTTCTTT.

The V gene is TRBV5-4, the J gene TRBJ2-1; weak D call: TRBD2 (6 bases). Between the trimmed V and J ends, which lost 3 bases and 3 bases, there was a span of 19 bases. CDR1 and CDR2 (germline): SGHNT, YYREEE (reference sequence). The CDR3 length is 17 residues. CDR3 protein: CASSSRGGAGLYNEQFF. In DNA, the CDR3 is TGTGCCAGCAGCTCACGTGGAGGGGCGGGACTCTACAATGAGCAGTTCTTC.

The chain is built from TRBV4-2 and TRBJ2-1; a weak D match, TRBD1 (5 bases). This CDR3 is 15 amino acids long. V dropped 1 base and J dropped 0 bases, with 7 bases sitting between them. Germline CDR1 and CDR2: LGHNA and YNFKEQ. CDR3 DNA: TGTGCCAGCAGCCAAGGACAGAGCTCCTACAATGAGCAGTTCTTC. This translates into CASSQGQSSYNEQFF.

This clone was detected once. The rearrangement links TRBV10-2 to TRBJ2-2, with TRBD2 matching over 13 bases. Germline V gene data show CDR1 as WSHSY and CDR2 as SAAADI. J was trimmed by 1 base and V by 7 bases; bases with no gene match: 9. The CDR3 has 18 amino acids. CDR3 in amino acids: CASKDGLAGVMNTGELFF. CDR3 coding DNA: TGCGCCAGCAAGGACGGACTAGCGGGAGTGATGAACACCGGGGAGCTGTTTTTT.

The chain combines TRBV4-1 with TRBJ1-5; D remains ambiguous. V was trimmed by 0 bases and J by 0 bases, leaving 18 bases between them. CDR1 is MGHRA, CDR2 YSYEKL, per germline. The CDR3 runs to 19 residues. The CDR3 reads CASSQDTINSYYSNQPQHF. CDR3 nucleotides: TGCGCCAGCAGCCAAGATACTATTAATTCATACTATAGCAATCAGCCCCAGCATTTT.

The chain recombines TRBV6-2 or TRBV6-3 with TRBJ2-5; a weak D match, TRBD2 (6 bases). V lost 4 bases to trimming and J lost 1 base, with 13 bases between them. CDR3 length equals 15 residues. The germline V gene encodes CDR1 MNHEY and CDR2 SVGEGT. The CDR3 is CASSLNAGIQETQYF. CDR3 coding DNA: TGTGCCAGCAGTTTAAATGCGGGGATCCAAGAGACCCAGTACTTC.

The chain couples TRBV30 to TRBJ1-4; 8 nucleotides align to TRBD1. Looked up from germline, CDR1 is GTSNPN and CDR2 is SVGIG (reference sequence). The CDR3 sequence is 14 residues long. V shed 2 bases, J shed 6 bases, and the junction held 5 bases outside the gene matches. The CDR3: CAWSSGGGDEKLFF. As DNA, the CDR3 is TGTGCCTGGAGTTCAGGGGGCGGTGATGAAAAACTGTTTTTT.

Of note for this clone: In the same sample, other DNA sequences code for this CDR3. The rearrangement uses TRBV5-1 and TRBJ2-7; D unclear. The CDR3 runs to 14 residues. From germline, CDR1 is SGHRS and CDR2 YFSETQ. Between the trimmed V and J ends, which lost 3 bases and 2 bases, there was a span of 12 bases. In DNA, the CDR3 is TGCGCCAGCAGCTCGACTGCCCAAACCTACGAGCAGTACTTC. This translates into CASSSTAQTYEQYF.

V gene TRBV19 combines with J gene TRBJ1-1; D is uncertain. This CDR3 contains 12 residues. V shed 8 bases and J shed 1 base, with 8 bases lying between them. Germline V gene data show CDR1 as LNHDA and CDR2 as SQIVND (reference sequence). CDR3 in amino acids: CASLGENTEAFF. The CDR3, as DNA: TGTGCCAGTCTCGGGGAGAACACTGAAGCTTTCTTT.

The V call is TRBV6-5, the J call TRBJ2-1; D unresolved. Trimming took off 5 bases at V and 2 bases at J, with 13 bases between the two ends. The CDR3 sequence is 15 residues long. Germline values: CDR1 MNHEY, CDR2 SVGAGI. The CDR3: CASSISSAAYNEQFF. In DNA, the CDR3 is TGTGCCAGCAGTATCAGCAGCGCAGCCTACAATGAGCAGTTCTTC.

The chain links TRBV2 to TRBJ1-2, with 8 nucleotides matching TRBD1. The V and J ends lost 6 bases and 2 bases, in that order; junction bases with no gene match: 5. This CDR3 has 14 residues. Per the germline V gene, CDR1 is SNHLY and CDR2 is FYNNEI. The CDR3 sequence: CASRGQGRNYGYTF. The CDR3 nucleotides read TGTGCCAGCAGAGGACAGGGAAGGAACTATGGCTACACCTTC.

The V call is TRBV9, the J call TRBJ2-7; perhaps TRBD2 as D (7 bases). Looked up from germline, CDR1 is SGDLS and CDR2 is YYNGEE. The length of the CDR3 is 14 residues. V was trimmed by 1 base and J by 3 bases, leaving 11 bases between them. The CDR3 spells CASSVSGGGYEQYF. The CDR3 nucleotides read TGTGCCAGCAGCGTATCGGGGGGCGGCTACGAGCAGTACTTC.

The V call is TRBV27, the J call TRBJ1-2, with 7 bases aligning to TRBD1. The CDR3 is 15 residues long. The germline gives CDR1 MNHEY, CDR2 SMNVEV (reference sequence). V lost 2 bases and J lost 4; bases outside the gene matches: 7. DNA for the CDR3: TGTGCCAGCAGTTTAATACGGGACAGCCCCTATGGCTACACCTTC. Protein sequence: CASSLIRDSPYGYTF.

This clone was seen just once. The CDR3 is CASSISLTSGVYNEQFF. The CDR3 DNA sequence: TGTGCCAGTAGTATCTCCTTGACTAGCGGAGTTTACAATGAGCAGTTCTTC. The V and J genes are TRBV19 and TRBJ2-1; 9 bases fit TRBD2. With 3 bases clipped from V and 4 bases from J, the junction kept 10 bases outside the gene matches. Germline CDR1 LNHDA, CDR2 SQIVND (reference sequence). The CDR3 has 17 amino acids.

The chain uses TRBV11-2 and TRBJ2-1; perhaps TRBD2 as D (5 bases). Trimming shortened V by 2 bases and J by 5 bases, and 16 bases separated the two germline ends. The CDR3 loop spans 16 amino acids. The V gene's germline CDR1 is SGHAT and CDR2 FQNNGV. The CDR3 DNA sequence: TGTGCCAGCAGCTTACGGGCGGGCCCGCCTCACAATGAGCAGTTCTTC. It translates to CASSLRAGPPHNEQFF.

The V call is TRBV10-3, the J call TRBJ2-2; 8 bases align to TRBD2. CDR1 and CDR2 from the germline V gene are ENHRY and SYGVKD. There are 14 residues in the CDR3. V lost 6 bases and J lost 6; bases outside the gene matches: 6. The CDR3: CAISGSGDPGELFF. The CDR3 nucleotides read TGTGCCATCAGCGGTAGCGGGGACCCCGGGGAGCTGTTTTTT.

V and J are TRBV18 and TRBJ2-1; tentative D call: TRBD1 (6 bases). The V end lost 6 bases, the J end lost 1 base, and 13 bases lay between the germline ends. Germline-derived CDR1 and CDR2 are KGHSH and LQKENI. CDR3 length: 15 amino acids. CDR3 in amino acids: CASSPTRGSYNEQFF. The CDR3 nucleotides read TGTGCCAGCTCTCCTACTAGGGGGTCCTACAATGAGCAGTTCTTC.